These T cell receptor beta chains were read from a single sample in a study of Graves' ophthalmopathy and Graves' hyperthyroidism. TCRdb redid the calling of the multiplex PCR reads with MiXCR, one entry per CDR3 protein. The sample holds over a million distinct CDR3 sequences, around a third seen once. Sequences were obtained from peripheral blood or thyroid tissue (not recorded which). These receptors were taken from an adult man with Graves' hyperthyroidism. Each CDR3 is given with its conserved first and last residue. A D gene is named only where the DNA matches it firmly. Where a row states a size, it is once, few, many or the class of an expanded clone; other rows omit it.

D gene,V gene,clone size,J gene,CDR3 DNA,CDR3 protein
TRBD2,TRBV7-6,many,TRBJ2-5,TGTGCCAGCAGCTTTGGTAGCGGGAGGCTCCAAGAGACCCAGTACTTC,CASSFGSGRLQETQYF
.,TRBV11-2,few,TRBJ1-1,TGTGCCAGCAGCTTATACGCGGGGTTGGGGGCGGTCACTGAAGCTTTCTTT,CASSLYAGLGAVTEAFF
.,TRBV7-9,many,TRBJ2-5,TGTGCCAGCAGCTCCGGGTCCCGGGGGGCGGGACCACAAGAGACCCAGTACTTC,CASSSGSRGAGPQETQYF
.,TRBV9,few,TRBJ2-2,TGTGCCAGCAGCGTAGAAGGGGACGCAGTGGCCGGGGAGCTGTTTTTT,CASSVEGDAVAGELFF
TRBD2,TRBV2,few,TRBJ2-2,TGTGCCAGCAGCGGACTAGCGGGGGGGAGTACCGGGGAGCTGTTTTTT,CASSGLAGGSTGELFF
.,TRBV5-5,.,TRBJ2-7,TGTGCCAGCAGCTTGCCGGTCTCGGTGGGAACTTACGAGCAGTACTTC,CASSLPVSVGTYEQYF
.,TRBV20-1,.,TRBJ1-1,TGCAGTGCAAAATTGTCACAGGAGAACACTGAAGCTTTCTTT,CSAKLSQENTEAFF
.,TRBV3-1,many,TRBJ1-5,TGTGCCAGCAGCCAAGGACACGGAAATCAGCCCCAGCATTTT,CASSQGHGNQPQHF
.,TRBV24-1,.,TRBJ2-3,TGTGCCATAGAGGGCAGCACAGATACGCAGTATTTT,CAIEGSTDTQYF
.,TRBV9,many,TRBJ1-2,TGTGCCAGCAGCGCAGGAACAGATACCTATGGCTACACCTTC,CASSAGTDTYGYTF
TRBD1,TRBV7-9,.,TRBJ2-7,TGTGCCAGCAGACCCGGACAGGGGGGCATCGAGCAGTACTTC,CASRPGQGGIEQYF
TRBD2,TRBV10-3,many,TRBJ2-2,TGTGCCATCAGAAGCGGACTAGCGGGGGCCCTAACGAACACCGGGGAGCTGTTTTTT,CAIRSGLAGALTNTGELFF
.,TRBV28,few,TRBJ1-2,TGTGCCAGCAGTTCACAGACCTCCTATGGCTACACCTTC,CASSSQTSYGYTF
TRBD2,TRBV7-2,.,TRBJ2-2,TGTGCCAGCAGCTCCCGGGCAAGCGGGAGGATGAACACCGGGGAGCTGTTTTTT,CASSSRASGRMNTGELFF
.,TRBV3-1,many,TRBJ1-6,TGTGCCAGCAGTTCAGGACGGCCACCCCTCCACTTT,CASSSGRPPLHF
.,TRBV5-6,many,TRBJ2-7,TGTGCCAGCACCCCGACCGGGACCTACGAGCAGTACTTC,CASTPTGTYEQYF
.,TRBV7-2,.,TRBJ2-2,TGTGCCAGCAGCTTATTCTTGTGGGGGGTAGCGAACACCGGGGAGCTGTTTTTT,CASSLFLWGVANTGELFF
TRBD2,TRBV7-8,.,TRBJ2-5,TGTGCCAGCAGGGCGACTAGCGGGAGTACTGGGGGGGGAGAGAACCAGTACTTC,CASRATSGSTGGGENQYF
.,TRBV5-4,many,TRBJ1-6,TGTGCCAGCAGCTACCAGGACGGACCGTATAATTCACCCCTCCACTTT,CASSYQDGPYNSPLHF
.,TRBV5-1,.,TRBJ1-1,TGCGCCAGCAGCTCGCAGTCACAAGGGGGAACTGAAGCTTTCTTT,CASSSQSQGGTEAFF
TRBD1,TRBV7-2,many,TRBJ1-5,TGTGCCAGCAGCTCACAGGGGGGGGGGCAGCCCCAGCATTTT,CASSSQGGGQPQHF
.,TRBV5-1,.,TRBJ2-1,TGCGCCAGCAGCTTTGGGGGTAACCCCTCCTACAATGAGCAGTTCTTC,CASSFGGNPSYNEQFF
TRBD1,TRBV29-1,many,TRBJ1-1,TGCAGCACCCGGGACAGTGGGGCTGAAGCTTTCTTT,CSTRDSGAEAFF
.,TRBV15,many,TRBJ2-7,TGTGCCACCAGCAGAGGGGTCGGGCAAACCTACGAGCAGTACTTC,CATSRGVGQTYEQYF
TRBD2,TRBV19,.,TRBJ2-1,TGTGCCAGTAGTAAACTAGCGGGAGGCTACAATGAGCAGTTCTTC,CASSKLAGGYNEQFF
.,TRBV30,.,TRBJ1-1,TGTGCCTGGCAAACTACTGAAGCTTTCTTT,CAWQTTEAFF
TRBD2,TRBV7-8,many,TRBJ2-7,TGTGCCAGCAGCTCCGGACTAGCACCTCCCGAGCAGTACTTC,CASSSGLAPPEQYF
TRBD1,TRBV9,.,TRBJ1-4,TGTGCCAGCAGCCCGGAGGGACAGGATAATGAAAAACTGTTTTTT,CASSPEGQDNEKLFF
.,TRBV20-1,.,TRBJ1-3,TGCAGTGCTAGGGCCCAGGGCGGAAACACCATATATTTT,CSARAQGGNTIYF
TRBD1,TRBV6-5,.,TRBJ2-7,TGTGCCAGCAGGGGTGGGACAGGGGGCGCGTACGAGCAGTACTTC,CASRGGTGGAYEQYF
.,TRBV6-5,few,TRBJ2-7,TGTGCCAGCAGTTACTCGGGACCGCGACCCTACGAGCAGTACTTC,CASSYSGPRPYEQYF
.,TRBV19,many,TRBJ1-1,TGTGCCAGTAGTAGGGAACCGAACACTGAAGCTTTCTTT,CASSREPNTEAFF
TRBD1,TRBV29-1,many,TRBJ1-5,TGCAGCGTGGGACAGACGAACGATCAGCCCCAGCATTTT,CSVGQTNDQPQHF
.,TRBV7-9,many,TRBJ1-2,TGTGCCAGCAGCTTACAGGGGTACAATGGCTACACCTTC,CASSLQGYNGYTF
.,TRBV12-3/TRBV12-4,many,TRBJ2-5,TGTGCCAGCAGTTTAAGGGCAGGGAGGGAGACCCAGTACTTC,CASSLRAGRETQYF
TRBD1,TRBV19,.,TRBJ2-7,TGTGCCAGTAATCCGGACAGGGGAGTTACCGGGGAGCAGTACTTC,CASNPDRGVTGEQYF
TRBD1,TRBV7-6,many,TRBJ1-6,TGTGCCAGCAGCCCCATCGCGGGGACAGATAATTCACCCCTCCACTTT,CASSPIAGTDNSPLHF
TRBD1,TRBV10-3,.,TRBJ2-7,TGTGCCAGCCACTGTGGTAAACCGGGACAGGGCCACTACGAGCAGTACTTC,CASHCGKPGQGHYEQYF
.,TRBV20-1,.,TRBJ2-5,TGCAGTGCTAGAGATTTGGGGGGGCCGGAGACCCAGTACTTC,CSARDLGGPETQYF
.,TRBV30,.,TRBJ2-6,TGTGCCTGGAGTCCGAAATCTGGGGCCAACGTCCTGACTTTC,CAWSPKSGANVLTF
TRBD2,TRBV7-2,few,TRBJ2-2,TGTGCCAGCAGCCGAGATTTCGGGAGGACCGGGGAGCTGTTTTTT,CASSRDFGRTGELFF
.,TRBV12-3/TRBV12-4,.,TRBJ1-5,TGTGCCAGCAGTTTAGCGTTGGGGCGCAATCAGCCCCAGCATTTT,CASSLALGRNQPQHF
.,TRBV24-1,many,TRBJ2-7,TGTGCCACCAGTAAGGGATACGAGCAGTACTTC,CATSKGYEQYF
.,TRBV19,.,TRBJ2-1,TGTGCCAGTAGTATAGGGTCCGCTGAGCAGTTCTTC,CASSIGSAEQFF
.,TRBV5-1,few,TRBJ2-5,TGCGCCAGCAGCTTGGCCGGACATACTCAAGAGACCCAGTACTTC,CASSLAGHTQETQYF
.,TRBV7-9,many,TRBJ1-4,TGTGCCAGCAGCCAACAGGGCACTAATGAAAAACTGTTTTTT,CASSQQGTNEKLFF
.,TRBV24-1,.,TRBJ2-1,TGTGCCACCAGTGATCCAGGACAGCATGAGCAGTTCTTC,CATSDPGQHEQFF
.,TRBV19,few,TRBJ2-5,TGTGCCAGTGAAAGACCGACAGGGACTCAGTACTTC,CASERPTGTQYF
TRBD1,TRBV29-1,.,TRBJ1-2,TGCAGCGTTTACAAAGACAGGGGCGAGTCGCATAACTATGGCTACACCTTC,CSVYKDRGESHNYGYTF
TRBD1,TRBV7-8,.,TRBJ2-3,TGTGCCAGCAGCTCACAGGGGGCACGTACGCAGTATTTT,CASSSQGARTQYF